Listed here is a single T cell receptor (beta chain). Its specificity is unknown. This sample stems from a study of cytomegalovirus exposure and HLA in healthy donors. The CDR3 has 14 residues. V was shortened by 4 bases and J by 8 bases, with 14 bases between the two germline ends. Germline CDR1 KGHSH, CDR2 LQKENI. Primers included in the PCR were 60 Vbeta and 13 Jbeta primers. This table comes from immunoSEQ multiplex PCR, and its TCRdb copy is limited to in-frame clones, with some not included. The sample lists about 160,000 clones, 75% occurring once. Points from the study as a whole: The authors later linked a missense DCLRE1C variant to TCR beta V- and J-gene trimming. Sequencing likely generated an artifact that appeared as a cluster of highly shared sequence variants. Researchers reported from a later analysis that most CMV-associated TCR beta chains appeared HLA-restricted. A previous analysis found most TCR beta V segments productive roughly 87% or roughly 30% of the time.

This rearrangement joins TRBV18 to TRBJ1-4, with TRBD1 as a possible D gene (5 bases). The sequence came from a woman in her forties or fifties in good health and CMV-seropositive. Sequencing used PBMCs. CDR3 nucleotide sequence: TGTGCCAGCTCACGTTCCCAGGGTAACGAAAAACTGTTTTTT. This gives the protein CASSRSQGNEKLFF.